This T cell receptor beta chain was sequenced in a study of long-term antiretroviral therapy in people with HIV (dated by TCRdb to between 2020 and 2023). Turning to the overall study: Collection of the earliest samples took place about a decade ahead of the 2015 WHO recommendation for immediate ART, at a time when ART was typically delayed until CD4 counts fell. A retrospective serial study tested whether ART initiation and durable HIV suppression were associated with changes in peripheral blood TRB repertoire composition and diversity. Among the roughly 30 participants with HIV, over nine were female. No cross-contamination during QIAcube processing was shown when test extractions of a monoclonal T-cell line were performed alongside about 30 polyclonal samples. A total of under 250 cryopreserved PBMC samples were contributed to the cohort by 30 adults with confirmed HIV infection, with samples collected serially over a mean of approximately 6 years (range 1-12). What the work shows at the level of the full study, not this receptor alone: At every time point, the repertoire was dominated by expanded TRB clones first identified before ART initiation, although this dominance fluctuated and, in many PLHIV, declined after ART. Because pre-ART samples had limited cell numbers, unsorted PBMC were profiled rather than sorted CD4+ and CD8+ T cells. Owing to limited PBMC availability, only the TCR beta chain was sequenced, without alpha chain pairing. Inferences about post-ART repertoire changes were limited because no data were available on ART adherence, viral resistance or therapy changes. The samples span the years 2004 to 2017, and the ART regimens used at that time may not be as effective as current regimens. Starting ART was linked to a significant rise in TRB diversity, yet even with long-term ART the diversity remained significantly lower than in transplant donor controls. CDR3 length ranges in HIV repertoires were narrower than in controls, and network structure suggested an antigen-experienced repertoire with only a slight naive shift after ART.

The immunoSEQ hsTCRB v3.0 assay was used at survey level resolution to sequence the TRB variable region. The targeted TRB sequencing depth was roughly 40,000-50,000 T-cell genomes per sample. Pooled TRB libraries were sequenced on an Illumina MiSeq with a v3 150-cycle kit. As for how the authors treated the data: Repertoire analysis was performed in R inside a reproducible Nextflow workflow that covered QC, data transformation and analysis. LymphoSeq2, an R package for AIRR-Seq data exploration, was used to implement custom analyses. Four samples that yielded fewer than 5000 total TRB sequences were excluded, so that approximately 200 HIV repertoires were analyzed. Among the approximately 190 HIV repertoires that were kept, around 59 were collected before ART initiation and more than 120 were collected after ART initiation. Each repertoire was downsampled to 5000 TRB nucleotide sequences, and summary statistics were averaged across 100 downsampling iterations. Only TRB sequences with CDR3 regions of at least seven amino acids were retained for analysis. Diversity was measured with a Shannon entropy-derived clonality score and the Gini coefficient. Repertoire networks linked the top 5000 CDR3 amino acid sequences whenever two sequences differed by an edit distance of one. For TRB CDR3 amino acid sequences, GLIPH2 was used to predict antigen specificity groups and MHC restriction. Known CMV, EBV, HIV or tissue antigen associations were flagged by matching CDR3 amino acid sequences against VDJdb and McPAS-TCR. Pre-ART, post-ART and control groups were compared with Wilcoxon signed-rank tests and Holm-Bonferroni correction. TCRdb stores this immuneACCESS table with in-frame sequences only. Part of the clones is absent; in the studies checked, under half of the shortfall reflects unresolved V genes, and no reason is known for the rest. D and trimming come from the DNA, and the V and J calls and clone size come from that table. The sample yields tens of thousands of clones; about 95% were counted once. The top ten clonotypes cover roughly 2.5% of the sample.

Inclusion was restricted to participants for whom at least one PBMC sample before ART initiation and at least two post-ART samples were available. Treatment was received in the United States of America by all participants with HIV. Before DNA extraction, cryopreserved samples containing roughly 0.9-11 million PBMC were thawed and washed. At the time of the earliest PBMC sample for each participant with HIV, ages ranged from roughly 23 to 55 years. PBMC samples were contributed by each participant from 1-4 timepoints before ART initiation and 2-8 timepoints after ART initiation, with a median of 7 samples. For every participant, serial HIV viral load, CD4+ T-cell count, ART history and demographic data were obtained. A Qiagen kit on a QIAcube was used to extract genomic DNA from unsorted PBMC, with samples processed in batches of 12. After removal of 8 bases from V and 7 bases from J, the junction retains 11 bases not matched to a gene. The CDR3 contains 13 residues, cysteine and phenylalanine counted. Only the CDR3 portion is preserved as DNA: 39 bases, with reading frame beginning at the first base. CDR1 and CDR2, per the germline V gene (reference sequence), are GTSNPN and SVGIG.

In the case of this clone: The antigen this receptor binds is unknown. One base away there is no much larger clone; base qualities are not given.

The chain was built from TRBV30 and TRBJ1-2, and 9 bases in between align with TRBD1. Source: unsorted PBMCs, taken 3.7 years after starting antiretroviral therapy. The TCR sequence derives from a woman aged 45 to 65 with HIV. CDR3 reads: CAHRDRVQGGYTF. The DNA sequence follows: TGTGCCCACAGGGACAGGGTGCAGGGTGGCTACACCTTC.